The 23 T cell receptor beta chains below all came from one sample that was sequenced in a study of blood T cell repertoires in COVID-19. Clones were read by immunoSEQ multiplex PCR, and TCRdb kept only the in-frame ones, dropping some. Of a few hundred thousand clones in the sample, just over 85% were seen once. The sequencing input was PBMCs or T cells enriched from blood (not recorded which). Receptor source: a woman in her fifties or sixties with acute COVID-19.

The genes are TRBV6-4 and TRBJ2-1; 10 bases agree with TRBD2. The germline V gene encodes CDR1 MRHNA and CDR2 SNTAGT. The CDR3 contains 16 residues. With V trimmed by 3 bases and J by 2 bases, 4 bases remained unmatched. In DNA form, the CDR3 reads TGTGCCAGCAGTGATACTAGCGGGACCCCCTACAATGAGCAGTTCTTC. It codes for CASSDTSGTPYNEQFF.

J is TRBJ2-1 and V is TRBV5-5, with D possibly TRBD2 on 5 matching bases. The CDR3 totals 17 residues. V shed 3 bases and J shed 1 base, with 17 bases lying between them. CDR1 is SGHKS and CDR2 is YYEKEE in the germline V gene (reference sequence). CDR3 residues: CASSSPLDYSSYNEQFF. CDR3 nucleotides: TGTGCCAGCAGCTCCCCCTTAGACTATTCTTCCTACAATGAGCAGTTCTTC.

The V call is TRBV19, the J call TRBJ2-3; D possibly corresponds to TRBD2 (7 bases). The germline CDR1 and CDR2 sequences are LNHDA and SQIVND (reference sequence). The CDR3 runs to 14 residues. Trimming took off 8 bases at V and 5 bases at J, with 17 bases between the two ends. CDR3 loop: CASGGAGEVDTQYF. The CDR3 DNA reads TGTGCCAGTGGGGGGGCGGGAGAGGTAGATACGCAGTATTTT.

This clone was seen a single time. The genes are TRBV14 and TRBJ2-3; TRBD1 might be the D (5 bases). Germline assignment: CDR1 SGHDN and CDR2 FVKESK. CDR3 length: 15 residues. V was trimmed by 1 base and J by 5 bases, leaving 13 bases between them. This CDR3 is CASSQVRTREDTQYF. Here the CDR3 DNA reads TGTGCCAGCAGCCAAGTTCGGACCAGGGAAGATACGCAGTATTTT.

This chain links TRBV4-1 with TRBJ2-3; TRBD2 agrees at 11 bases. Germline CDR1 MGHRA, CDR2 YSYEKL. There are 19 residues in the CDR3. J gave up 2 bases and V 3 bases, and 13 bases lay outside the gene matches. The CDR3 DNA sequence: TGCGCCAGCAGCCACCCTACGACGACTAGCGGGAAAAACACAGATACGCAGTATTTT. Its protein product is CASSHPTTTSGKNTDTQYF.

The chain has TRBV9 and TRBJ2-7; D is ambiguous. In germline, CDR1 is SGDLS, CDR2 YYNGEE. V was pared by 3 bases and J by 2 bases, with 12 bases between. This CDR3 region has 14 residues. CDR3 region: CASSARLSAYEQYF. The CDR3 DNA sequence: TGTGCCAGCAGCGCGAGGTTATCCGCCTACGAGCAGTACTTC.

The chain employs TRBV7-9 and TRBJ2-1; 10 nucleotides match TRBD1. The CDR3 totals 16 residues. Trimming removed 6 bases from V and 1 base from J; junction bases left unmatched: 6. Germline lookup yields CDR1 SEHNR and CDR2 FQNEAQ (reference sequence). The CDR3 DNA follows: TGTGCCAGCAGTCGACGGGGACAGGGGTCCTACAATGAGCAGTTCTTC. It is translated as CASSRRGQGSYNEQFF.

This chain connects TRBV12-5 to TRBJ2-7; D gene unclear. Deletions cut 6 bases from V and 3 bases from J, with 6 bases between. This CDR3 has 11 residues. Per the germline V gene, CDR1 is LGHNT and CDR2 is FRNRAP. The CDR3 bases are TGTGCTAGTGGGACGGGCTACGAGCAGTACTTC. Residues: CASGTGYEQYF.

This rearrangement joins TRBV11-3 to TRBJ1-3; D call uncertain. Trimming removed 5 bases at V and 1 base at J, with 6 bases between. CDR1 is SGHNT and CDR2 is YENEEA in the germline V gene. This CDR3 is 13 amino acids long. CDR3 protein: CASSRGSGNTIYF. In DNA, the CDR3 is TGTGCCAGCAGCCGAGGTTCTGGAAACACCATATATTTT. Using reference TRBV11-3 and TRBJ1-3 for the parts outside the CDR3, the full variable domain is EAGVVQSPRYKIIEKKQPVAFWCNPISGHNTLYWYLQNLGQGPELLIRYENEEAVDDSQLPKDRFSAERLKGVDSTLKIQPAELGDSAVYLCASSRGSGNTIYFGEGSWLTVV.

The V and J genes are TRBV7-9 and TRBJ1-2, with 8 bases identical to TRBD1. The CDR3 is 15 residues long. The ends lost 4 bases at V and 5 bases at J; junction bases unmatched: 9. Germline V gene data show CDR1 as SEHNR and CDR2 as FQNEAQ (reference sequence). CDR3 nucleotide sequence: TGTGCCAGCAGCTCGACAGGGGTGGTACGGTATGGCTACACCTTC. Translating gives CASSSTGVVRYGYTF.

V and J are TRBV4-1 and TRBJ1-2; D remains ambiguous. Germline V gene data show CDR1 as MGHRA and CDR2 as YSYEKL. Trimming removed 1 base from V and 0 bases from J, with 6 bases in between. The CDR3 has 14 residues. The CDR3 DNA is TGCGCCAGCAGCCAAGTTACAGCTAACTATGGCTACACCTTC. Encoded protein: CASSQVTANYGYTF.

The chain combines TRBV19 with TRBJ2-7, with D maybe TRBD1 (6 bases). Trimming cost V 5 bases and J 2 bases, with 13 bases left between them. Germline-derived CDR1 and CDR2 are LNHDA and SQIVND (reference sequence). The CDR3 length is 14 residues. CDR3 residues: CASSAGDMAYEQYF. In DNA form, the CDR3 reads TGTGCCAGTAGTGCCGGGGACATGGCCTACGAGCAGTACTTC.

The chain recombines TRBV19 with TRBJ2-1; tentative D call: TRBD2 (6 bases). The CDR3 is 14 residues long. Per the germline V gene, CDR1 is LNHDA and CDR2 is SQIVND (reference sequence). Trimming stripped 3 bases from V and 5 bases from J, with 11 bases between. The DNA of the CDR3 is TGTGCCAGTAGTATCGGGACTCGCCACAATGAGCAGTTCTTC. Its translation is CASSIGTRHNEQFF.

This chain's CDR3 is CASSLPRGPREPQHF. The CDR3 coding sequence is TGTGCCAGCAGTTTGCCCAGGGGCCCTAGGGAGCCCCAGCATTTT. The rearrangement uses TRBV28 and TRBJ1-5, with D possibly matching TRBD1 (6 bases). The V gene's germline CDR1 is MDHEN and CDR2 SYDVKM. The CDR3 covers 15 residues. V lost 3 bases and J lost 8, with 17 bases in between.

The chain couples TRBV6-1 to TRBJ1-6; the D is unclear. Looked up from germline, CDR1 is MNHNS and CDR2 is SASEGT. The length of the CDR3 is 16 residues. Trimming took off 2 bases at V and 7 bases at J, with 15 bases between the two ends. The CDR3 nucleotides read TGTGCCAGCAGTGAACATTCGCCAGGCCGCAATTCACCCCTCCACTTT. It is translated as CASSEHSPGRNSPLHF.

V and J are TRBV6-5 and TRBJ2-3, with 8 bases identical to TRBD1. Germline values: CDR1 MNHEY, CDR2 SVGAGI. The trim removed 6 bases at V and 6 bases at J, leaving 11 bases unmatched. The CDR3 spans 15 residues. CDR3 nucleotide sequence: TGTGCCAGCAGCCGGACAGGGAGTGTTTCGGATACGCAGTATTTT. This translates into CASSRTGSVSDTQYF.

The V and J genes are TRBV2 and TRBJ2-5, with 7 bases matching TRBD1. The trim removed 6 bases at V and 5 bases at J, leaving 12 bases unmatched. CDR3 length: 15 residues. From germline, CDR1 is SNHLY and CDR2 FYNNEI. DNA of the CDR3: TGTGCCAGCAGCGAAACCACAGGGGCCGGCGAGACCCAGTACTTC. Protein: CASSETTGAGETQYF.

This chain joins TRBV5-4 and TRBJ2-7; 9 positions agree with TRBD2. With V trimmed by 4 bases and J by 3 bases, 5 bases remained unmatched. Germline CDR1 is SGHNT and CDR2 is YYREEE (reference sequence). This CDR3 has 14 amino acids. The CDR3 reads CASSPVSGSYEQYF. CDR3 in DNA: TGTGCCAGCAGCCCGGTTAGCGGGAGCTACGAGCAGTACTTC. Using reference TRBV5-4 and TRBJ2-7 for the parts outside the CDR3, the full variable domain is ETGVTQSPTHLIKTRGQQVTLRCSSQSGHNTVSWYQQALGQGPQFIFQYYREEENGRGNFPPRFSGLQFPNYSSELNVNALELDDSALYLCASSPVSGSYEQYFGPGTRLTVT.

There are a few counts of this clone. This chain joins TRBV7-2 and TRBJ1-5; maybe TRBD1 (6 bases). Trimming took off 1 base at V and 2 bases at J, with 12 bases between the two ends. The CDR3 is 16 amino acids. Looked up from germline, CDR1 is SGHTA and CDR2 is FQGNSA. The CDR3 region is CASSLGGGLGNQPQHF. CDR3 coding DNA: TGTGCCAGCAGCTTAGGGGGGGGCCTCGGCAATCAGCCCCAGCATTTT.

This sequence joins TRBV19 and TRBJ1-2; tentative D call: TRBD1 (5 bases). The CDR3 has 13 amino acids. V gave up 5 bases and J gave up 4 bases, with 11 bases separating them. From germline, CDR1 is LNHDA and CDR2 SQIVND (reference sequence). The DNA for the CDR3 is TGTGCCAGTAGTCCCCAGACAGTCTATGGCTACACCTTC. It translates to CASSPQTVYGYTF. The variable domain in full, with the rest retrieved from reference TRBV19 and TRBJ1-2, is DGGITQSPKYLFRKEGQNVTLSCEQNLNHDAMYWYRQDPGQGLRLIYYSQIVNDFQKGDIAEGYSVSREKKESFPLTVTSAQKNPTAFYLCASSPQTVYGYTFGSGTRLTVV.

The rearrangement links TRBV5-1 to TRBJ1-1; no definite D call. The CDR3 totals 14 residues. V dropped 4 bases and J dropped 1 base, with 11 bases sitting between them. Per the germline V gene, CDR1 is SGHRS and CDR2 is YFSETQ. The CDR3 sequence is CASSAAFPNTEAFF. The CDR3 bases are TGCGCCAGCAGCGCGGCCTTCCCGAACACTGAAGCTTTCTTT.

The J gene is TRBJ2-1, the V gene TRBV30, with TRBD2 matching 9 bases. J gave up 1 base and V 1 base, and 2 bases lay outside the gene matches. This CDR3 is built from 15 residues. Germline V gene data show CDR1 as GTSNPN and CDR2 as SVGIG (reference sequence). The CDR3 coding sequence is TGTGCCTGGAGTGAGACTAGCGGTTCCTACAATGAGCAGTTCTTC. Amino acids: CAWSETSGSYNEQFF.

The chain uses TRBV9 and TRBJ2-1; D gene uncertain. The CDR3 totals 14 residues. Between the trimmed V and J ends, which lost 3 bases and 0 bases, there was a span of 7 bases. Germline V gives CDR1 SGDLS, CDR2 YYNGEE. CDR3 region: CASSALSSYNEQFF. The DNA for the CDR3 is TGTGCCAGCAGCGCTCTGAGCTCCTACAATGAGCAGTTCTTC.